Detailed here is one T cell receptor beta chain. Its antigen is not identified. The CDR3 extends over 14 amino acids. The germline CDR1 and CDR2 sequences are LGHNA and YSLEER. The source of the sample is a study of CXCR3-negative and CXCR3-positive naive CD8 T cells. Overall study findings and caveats: In naive cells, CXCR3-negative and CXCR3-positive subsets had similar TRBV-TRBJ usage; memory cells differed.

Naive cells were sorted as CD45RO-, CCR7+, CD27+ and CD95-. The study made its TRB cDNA libraries by 5' RACE, adding UMI labels. TCRdb re-analyzed the 5' RACE reads; it lists each CDR3 protein once, without DNA. The specimen's table records about 62,000 distinct CDR3 sequences. The sequencing sample was made of naive CXCR3- CD8+ T cells from blood. The subset is: CD45RO-CCR7+CD27+CD95- naive CD8+ T cells lacking CXCR3 (TNR3-). The chain employs TRBV4-3 and TRBJ2-7; TCRdb gives TRBD1 as the D gene, but with no DNA this cannot be confirmed. The clonotype originates from a human donor in good health. Some clones in this sample may be carry-over from other donors' samples. This CDR3 is CASSQETDSYEQYF.